This TCR beta chain was found in a study of T-cell memory formation after mild COVID-19. Each CDR3 protein is one row after TCRdb ran MiXCR on the 5' RACE reads. This repertoire shows 450,000 or so distinct CDR3 sequences, around 20% found once; its top ten account for approximately 8.1%. The clonotype originates from an adult woman who had mild COVID-19 (a few samples of this study predate the infection). Cell type and time point are not known. Sequenced: PBMCs or a T cell subset sorted from them (not recorded which).

CDR3: CASRREVTNYGYTF. The DNA of the CDR3 is TGCGCCAGCAGGCGGGAGGTTACTAACTATGGCTACACCTTC. The chain employs TRBV5-1 and TRBJ1-2; no clear D gene. The CDR3 has 14 residues. V was cut by 5 bases and J by 0 bases, with 11 bases left in between. CDR1 is SGHRS and CDR2 is YFSETQ in the germline V gene.